This is a list of T cell receptor beta chains from one sample in a study of somatic mutations in cytotoxic T cells in rheumatoid arthritis. The assay was immunoSEQ multiplex PCR, and TCRdb's table has in-frame clones only and misses some. The data show 12,000 or so clones, roughly four fifths seen once. Material: CD8+ T cells sorted from blood. The receptors derive from an older woman in good health. Both conserved end residues are part of each CDR3. The D gene is left open where the match is weak. Clone size is given for some rows only: seen once, a few or many times, or a class if the clone is expanded.

abundance: .
len: 15
d_gene: TRBD1
v_gene: TRBV9
j_gene: TRBJ2-1
CDR3nt: TGTGCCAGCAGCGCTGAACAGGGGGTGGTCGATGAGCAGTTCTTC
CDR3aa: CASSAEQGVVDEQFF

abundance: few
len: 15
d_gene: TRBD2
v_gene: TRBV9
j_gene: TRBJ2-3
CDR3nt: TGTGCCAGCGCACCAGCCGGGACTAGGGGAGATACGCAGTATTTT
CDR3aa: CASAPAGTRGDTQYF

abundance: .
len: 15
d_gene: .
v_gene: TRBV9
j_gene: TRBJ2-5
CDR3nt: TGTGCCAGCAGCGTCGATGGGGGGGCTGGGGAGACCCAGTACTTC
CDR3aa: CASSVDGGAGETQYF

abundance: once
len: 17
d_gene: TRBD1
v_gene: TRBV7-6
j_gene: TRBJ2-2
CDR3nt: TGTGCCTCTGAAACATTTTCGGGACAGGGTGGTTCCGGGGAGCTGTTTTTT
CDR3aa: CASETFSGQGGSGELFF

abundance: few
len: 17
d_gene: TRBD2
v_gene: TRBV7-9
j_gene: TRBJ2-1
CDR3nt: TGTGCCAGCAGCTCTGGGACTAGCGGGGGGGCCTACAATGAGCAGTTCTTC
CDR3aa: CASSSGTSGGAYNEQFF

abundance: few
len: 14
d_gene: .
v_gene: TRBV19
j_gene: TRBJ1-3
CDR3nt: TGTGCCAGTGGACAATTGAGCTCTGGAAACACCATATATTTT
CDR3aa: CASGQLSSGNTIYF

abundance: .
len: 14
d_gene: TRBD1
v_gene: TRBV6-1
j_gene: TRBJ2-7
CDR3nt: TGTGCCAGCTCGCGACAGGGGGCCTCCTACGAGCAGTACTTC
CDR3aa: CASSRQGASYEQYF

abundance: few
len: 13
d_gene: TRBD1
v_gene: TRBV9
j_gene: TRBJ1-1
CDR3nt: TGTGCCAGCAGCGACGGGACAGTGACTGAAGCTTTCTTT
CDR3aa: CASSDGTVTEAFF

abundance: .
len: 14
d_gene: TRBD2
v_gene: TRBV13
j_gene: TRBJ2-7
CDR3nt: TGTGCCAGCAGCTTTGCGGGGGGGCACTACGAGCAGTACTTC
CDR3aa: CASSFAGGHYEQYF

abundance: .
len: 14
d_gene: .
v_gene: TRBV7-2
j_gene: TRBJ2-7
CDR3nt: TGTGCCGGCAGCCTAGGACTTTCCTCCTACGAGCGGTACTTC
CDR3aa: CAGSLGLSSYERYF

abundance: .
len: 13
d_gene: .
v_gene: TRBV2
j_gene: TRBJ1-1
CDR3nt: TGTGCCAAGATGCGGGCCCAGGACACTGAAGCTTTCTTT
CDR3aa: CAKMRAQDTEAFF

abundance: .
len: 16
d_gene: TRBD1
v_gene: TRBV7-2
j_gene: TRBJ2-7
CDR3nt: TGTGCCAGCAGCCTACTTACCGGGACAGTCACCTACGAGCAGTACTTC
CDR3aa: CASSLLTGTVTYEQYF

abundance: .
len: 15
d_gene: TRBD1
v_gene: TRBV7-9
j_gene: TRBJ2-5
CDR3nt: TGTGCCAGCAGCTTTCCCCGGCAGGGGGAAGAGACCCAGTACTTC
CDR3aa: CASSFPRQGEETQYF

abundance: .
len: 14
d_gene: TRBD1
v_gene: TRBV7-7
j_gene: TRBJ2-3
CDR3nt: TGTGCTAGCAGCCTGGGGACAGGCACAGATACGCAGTATTTT
CDR3aa: CASSLGTGTDTQYF

abundance: few
len: 17
d_gene: TRBD1
v_gene: TRBV7-3
j_gene: TRBJ1-6
CDR3nt: TGTGCCAGCAGCTCCTCACAGGGGATTAAGAGTAATTCACCCCTCCACTTT
CDR3aa: CASSSSQGIKSNSPLHF

abundance: once
len: 14
d_gene: TRBD1
v_gene: TRBV14
j_gene: TRBJ2-5
CDR3nt: TGTGCCAGCAGCCGGGACAGTGATATGTGGACCCAGTACTTC
CDR3aa: CASSRDSDMWTQYF

abundance: .
len: 16
d_gene: .
v_gene: TRBV6-1
j_gene: TRBJ2-5
CDR3nt: TGTGCCAGCAGTGAAGGGGGCGGGGCCGCGTCGGAGACCCAGTACTTC
CDR3aa: CASSEGGGAASETQYF

abundance: .
len: 16
d_gene: TRBD1
v_gene: TRBV7-9
j_gene: TRBJ2-2
CDR3nt: TGTGCCAGCAGCTGGGGGACAGGGGACTCCACCGGGGAGCTGTTTTTT
CDR3aa: CASSWGTGDSTGELFF

abundance: .
len: 15
d_gene: TRBD2
v_gene: TRBV4-1
j_gene: TRBJ2-5
CDR3nt: TGCGCCAGCAGCCACTTAGGGACTAGCCAAGAGACCCAGTACTTC
CDR3aa: CASSHLGTSQETQYF

abundance: .
len: 14
d_gene: .
v_gene: TRBV7-8
j_gene: TRBJ2-1
CDR3nt: TGTGCCAGCACCGCCCGGGACAACTACAATGAGCAGTTCTTC
CDR3aa: CASTARDNYNEQFF

abundance: .
len: 12
d_gene: .
v_gene: TRBV6-5
j_gene: TRBJ2-1
CDR3nt: TGTGCCAGCAGTTACAACGGCAATGAGCAGTTCTTC
CDR3aa: CASSYNGNEQFF